A selection of T cell receptor beta chains follows, all from one sample in a study of shared clonotypes between healthy human individuals. Profiling relied on immunoSEQ multiplex PCR, and the TCRdb table lists in-frame clones only, not all of them. The sample carries some 2,500,000 clones, 80% to 95% recorded once. The sample comprised naive CD4+ T cells from PBMCs. Source of these receptors: a man between 18 and 29 years old in good health. Some clones in this sample may be carry-over from other donors' samples. The CDR3 runs from the conserved cysteine through the conserved F or W. A D gene is named only where the DNA matches it firmly. Clone size is stated in some rows and not others, as once, few, many or a class when expanded.

NA | TRBD1 | TRBJ1-6 | TRBV30 | TGTGCCTGGAGGGGACAGGCAAGCTCCTATAATTCACCCCTCCACTTT | CAWRGQASSYNSPLHF
NA | NA | TRBJ1-1 | TRBV29-1 | TGCAGCGTTGGGCCAGGGGTCCGGCCGAACACTGAAGCTTTCTTT | CSVGPGVRPNTEAFF
NA | NA | TRBJ2-3 | TRBV10-1 | TGCGCCAGCAGTTCCGGGCCAACAGATACGCAGTATTTT | CASSSGPTDTQYF
NA | TRBD1 | TRBJ2-2 | TRBV9 | TGTGCCAGCAGCGTAGTTAGGACAGGGGGCACCGGGGAGCTGTTTTTT | CASSVVRTGGTGELFF
NA | TRBD1 | TRBJ1-2 | TRBV28 | TGTGCCAGCACTAACCCGGGGACAGGGGTTGATGGCTACACCTTC | CASTNPGTGVDGYTF
NA | NA | TRBJ2-1 | TRBV25-1 | TGTGCCAGCAGTGCAGGCGGCCCCTACAATGAGCAGTTCTTC | CASSAGGPYNEQFF
NA | NA | TRBJ2-5 | TRBV11-2 | TGTGCCAGCAGCAGGGAGACCCAGTACTTC | CASSRETQYF
NA | TRBD1 | TRBJ2-1 | TRBV7-8 | TGTGCCAGCAGCTTATACCAGGGGACAGGGGTTTACAATGAGCAGTTCTTC | CASSLYQGTGVYNEQFF
NA | NA | TRBJ2-3 | TRBV6-1 | TGTGCCAGCAACCGGGACTCCCGAGATACGCAGTATTTT | CASNRDSRDTQYF
NA | TRBD1 | TRBJ1-2 | TRBV28 | TGTGCCAGCAGAACCGGGACAGGGGATGGCTACACCTTC | CASRTGTGDGYTF
NA | NA | TRBJ2-7 | TRBV28 | TGTGCCAGCAGTTCCTCGGACCTTCTACGGCCGGGCTACGAGCAGTACTTC | CASSSSDLLRPGYEQYF
NA | TRBD2 | TRBJ2-7 | TRBV18 | TGTGCCAGCTCACCAGAGGGAGCGGGAGCCCTTTACTACGAGCAGTACTTC | CASSPEGAGALYYEQYF
NA | NA | TRBJ2-7 | TRBV7-2 | TGTGCCAGCAGCCTAGAACGGCGGGACACCTACGAGCAGTACTTC | CASSLERRDTYEQYF
NA | NA | TRBJ2-2 | TRBV7-9 | TGTGCCAGCAGCTTTCTGGAGGGGGCCGGCGGGGAGCTGTTTTTT | CASSFLEGAGGELFF
NA | TRBD1 | TRBJ1-2 | TRBV9 | TGTGCCAGCAGCGTAGAGGCAGGGGGAGGTACTGGCTACACCTTC | CASSVEAGGGTGYTF
NA | NA | TRBJ2-1 | TRBV11-3 | TGTGCCAGCAGCTTAGGGACTGCCTCCTACAATGAGCAGTTCTTC | CASSLGTASYNEQFF
once | NA | TRBJ2-1 | TRBV27 | TGTGCCAGCAGTCCGCAGACTAGTAATGAGCAGTTCTTC | CASSPQTSNEQFF
NA | TRBD1 | TRBJ2-1 | TRBV6-5 | TGTGCCAGCAGTTACTCCCGGGACAGGGTCAATGAGCAGTTCTTC | CASSYSRDRVNEQFF
few | NA | TRBJ1-1 | TRBV5-4 | TGTGCCAGCAGCTCCCCCTCTGAAGCTTTCTTT | CASSSPSEAFF
NA | TRBD2 | TRBJ2-7 | TRBV7-8 | TGTGCCAGCAGCTTCGGCGGGGGTAGCGAGCAGTACTTC | CASSFGGGSEQYF
NA | NA | TRBJ2-1 | TRBV28 | TGTGCCAGCAGGTCCAAGACAGGGACTAGCTACAATGAGCAGTTCTTC | CASRSKTGTSYNEQFF
NA | TRBD2 | TRBJ2-7 | TRBV11-2 | TGTGCCAGCAGGAACCCGGGACTAGCGGGGCCGAGCTCCTACGAGCAGTACTTC | CASRNPGLAGPSSYEQYF
NA | NA | TRBJ1-3 | TRBV7-6 | TGTGCCAGCAGCAGAAGCCAACAGGCCGTCTCTGGAAACACCATATATTTT | CASSRSQQAVSGNTIYF
NA | NA | TRBJ1-2 | TRBV5-4 | TGTGCCAGCAGCGACGGGACGCGGGGCTATGGCTACACCTTC | CASSDGTRGYGYTF
NA | NA | TRBJ1-2 | TRBV6-5 | TGTGCCAGCAGCGACTTCGGGCGCCGGGGCTACACCTTC | CASSDFGRRGYTF
NA | NA | TRBJ2-5 | TRBV6-5 | TGTGCCAGCAGCCGTGGGGGTTCTCAAGAGACCCAGTACTTC | CASSRGGSQETQYF
NA | NA | TRBJ2-3 | TRBV11-3 | TGTGCCAGCAGCTTAGATGGGACTAGCACAGATACGCAGTATTTT | CASSLDGTSTDTQYF
once | TRBD2 | TRBJ2-5 | TRBV28 | TGTGCCAGCAACGGACTAGCGGGAGGGCAAGAGACCCAGTACTTC | CASNGLAGGQETQYF
NA | NA | TRBJ1-1 | TRBV5-1 | TGCGCCAGCAGCTTTGGTTCGCAGAAACTAGGCCGTGAAGCTTTCTTT | CASSFGSQKLGREAFF
NA | TRBD1 | TRBJ2-5 | TRBV28 | TGTGCCAGCAGTCCAAACAGGGGGCGGGCCGAGTACCAAGAGACCCAGTACTTC | CASSPNRGRAEYQETQYF
NA | NA | TRBJ2-7 | TRBV4-2 | TGTGCCAGCAGCCAAGTTGCCGGGAGATCGTACGAGCAGTACTTC | CASSQVAGRSYEQYF
once | NA | TRBJ2-7 | TRBV28 | TGTGCCAGCAGTCTACTAGGGGGGACCTACGAGCAGTACTTC | CASSLLGGTYEQYF
NA | NA | TRBJ2-1 | TRBV14 | TGTGCCAGCAGCCGGACCTACAATGAGCAGTTCTTC | CASSRTYNEQFF
NA | NA | TRBJ2-2 | TRBV9 | TGTGCCAGCAGCGTGGGTGGTAGGGACACCGGGGAGCTGTTTTTT | CASSVGGRDTGELFF
NA | NA | TRBJ2-7 | TRBV9 | TGTGCCAGCAGCGCCGGCTCTAGTTCCGGCTACTCCTACGAGCAGTACTTC | CASSAGSSSGYSYEQYF
NA | NA | TRBJ1-1 | TRBV7-9 | TGTGCCAGCAGCTTCATTCTTAGGGCAGATGGAGCTTTCTTT | CASSFILRADGAFF
once | NA | TRBJ1-3 | TRBV30 | TGTGCCTGGAGGTCGGGTCGTTCTGGAAACACCATATATTTT | CAWRSGRSGNTIYF
NA | NA | TRBJ1-2 | TRBV28 | TGTGCCAGCAGTTTATTGTACAGGTCAGGCTATGGCTACACCTTC | CASSLLYRSGYGYTF
NA | TRBD2 | TRBJ2-1 | TRBV5-1 | TGCGCCAGCAGCTTACTAGCGGGAAGGTACAATGAGCAGTTCTTC | CASSLLAGRYNEQFF
NA | NA | TRBJ2-2 | TRBV5-1 | TGCGCCAGCGGGGACGGCAACACCGGGGAGCTGTTTTTT | CASGDGNTGELFF
once | TRBD1 | TRBJ2-3 | TRBV5-1 | TGCGCCAGCAGCTGGGACAGAATTACAGATACGCAGTATTTT | CASSWDRITDTQYF
NA | NA | TRBJ1-1 | TRBV6-6 | TGTGCCAGCAGTCCTGGAGGGTCTGAAGCTTTCTTT | CASSPGGSEAFF
NA | NA | TRBJ1-1 | TRBV29-1 | TGCAGCGTCCCAAGGACGTCGAGAAAATATGGTGAAGCTTTCTTT | CSVPRTSRKYGEAFF
NA | NA | TRBJ2-7 | TRBV21-1 | TGTGCCAGCAGCCGAGATCCCAGGGGAGCTAGCGGGCATTCCTACGAGCAGTACTTC | CASSRDPRGASGHSYEQYF
NA | NA | TRBJ1-3 | TRBV5-1 | TGCGCCAGCAGTTCAGACCCCGGGTCTGGAAACACCATATATTTT | CASSSDPGSGNTIYF
NA | TRBD1 | TRBJ2-3 | TRBV6-1 | TGTGCCAGCAGTGGTATAAAGGGGGCGAAGACAGATACGCAGTATTTT | CASSGIKGAKTDTQYF
NA | NA | TRBJ1-4 | TRBV7-7 | TGTGCCAGCAGCCCTGACAGAAATGAAAAACTGTTTTTT | CASSPDRNEKLFF
NA | NA | TRBJ1-5 | TRBV5-5 | TGTGCCAGCAGCTCCGGGATCCTAGGCGGCCAGCCCCAGCATTTT | CASSSGILGGQPQHF
NA | NA | TRBJ2-5 | TRBV19 | TGTGCCAGTAGTATAATAGGGCCGCAAGAGACCCAGTACTTC | CASSIIGPQETQYF
NA | TRBD1 | TRBJ2-3 | TRBV29-1 | TGCAGCGTTCAGACAGGGGGCAGCACAGATACGCAGTATTTT | CSVQTGGSTDTQYF
NA | NA | TRBJ1-1 | TRBV5-4 | TGTGCCAGCAACGTTGACAGACTTCCGAACACTGAAGCTTTCTTT | CASNVDRLPNTEAFF
NA | NA | TRBJ1-1 | TRBV28 | TGTGCCAGCAGTTTATCTGTCACTGAAGCTTTCTTT | CASSLSVTEAFF
NA | NA | TRBJ2-7 | TRBV6-6 | TGTGCCAGCGGGGGGGGCACAGGGGGTGGCGAGCAGTACTTC | CASGGGTGGGEQYF
NA | TRBD1 | TRBJ2-1 | TRBV11-3 | TGTGCCAGCACCTCGGGACAGGGAGGTGAGCAGTTCTTC | CASTSGQGGEQFF
NA | NA | TRBJ2-1 | TRBV7-8 | TGTGCCAGCAGCCTAGGGCGGGCCAGCTCCTACAATGAGCAGTTCTTC | CASSLGRASSYNEQFF
NA | NA | TRBJ2-1 | TRBV28 | TGTGCCAGCAGCATCGGTCGGGCGAGCTCCTACAATGAGCAGTTCTTC | CASSIGRASSYNEQFF
NA | TRBD2 | TRBJ2-1 | TRBV2 | TGTGCCAGCACCTCCGGGACTAGCGGGAGGGCCTTTGATGAGCAGTTCTTC | CASTSGTSGRAFDEQFF